This T cell receptor (beta chain) emerged from a study of T cell responses to AZD1222 COVID-19 vaccine. CDR3 length equals 14 residues. The germline V gene has CDR1 LGHNA and CDR2 YNFKEQ. V was cut by 1 base and J by 7 bases, with 11 bases left in between. Sequencing used immunoSEQ multiplex PCR; TCRdb keeps in-frame clones, though not all of them. The sample holds about 120,000 clones, 87% seen once. The receptor was derived from an adult in good health. The chain recombines TRBV4-2 with TRBJ1-5, with a tentative D call TRBD1 (5 bases). This material consisted of peripheral blood, taken on day 0 of AZD1222 vaccination. CDR3 region: CASSQVGAEQPQHF. The CDR3 DNA reads TGTGCCAGCAGCCAAGTTGGGGCTGAACAGCCCCAGCATTTT.